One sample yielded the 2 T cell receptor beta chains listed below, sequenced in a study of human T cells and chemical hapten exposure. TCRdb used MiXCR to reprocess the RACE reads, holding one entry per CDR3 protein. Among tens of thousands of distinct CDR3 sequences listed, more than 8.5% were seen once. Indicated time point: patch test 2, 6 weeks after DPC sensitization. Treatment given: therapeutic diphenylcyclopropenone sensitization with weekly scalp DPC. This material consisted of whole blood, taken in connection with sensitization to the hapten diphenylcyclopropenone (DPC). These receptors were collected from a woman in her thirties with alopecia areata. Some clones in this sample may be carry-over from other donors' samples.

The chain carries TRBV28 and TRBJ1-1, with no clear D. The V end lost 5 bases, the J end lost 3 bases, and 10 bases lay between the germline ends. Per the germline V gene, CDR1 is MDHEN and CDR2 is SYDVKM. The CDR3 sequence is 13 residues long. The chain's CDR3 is CASSVDGYTEAFF. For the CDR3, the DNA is TGTGCCAGCAGTGTCGACGGTTACACTGAAGCTTTCTTT. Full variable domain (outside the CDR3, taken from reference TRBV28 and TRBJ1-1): DVKVTQSSRYLVKRTGEKVFLECVQDMDHENMFWYRQDPGLGLRLIYFSYDVKMKEKGDIPEGYSVSREKKERFSLILESASTNQTSMYLCASSVDGYTEAFFGQGTRLTVV.

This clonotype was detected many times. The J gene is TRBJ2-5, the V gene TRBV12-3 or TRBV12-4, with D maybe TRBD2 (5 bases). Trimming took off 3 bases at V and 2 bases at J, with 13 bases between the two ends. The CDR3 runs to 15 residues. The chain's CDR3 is CASSFMGSGQETQYF. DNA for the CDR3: TGTGCCAGCAGTTTCATGGGTTCGGGGCAAGAGACCCAGTACTTC.